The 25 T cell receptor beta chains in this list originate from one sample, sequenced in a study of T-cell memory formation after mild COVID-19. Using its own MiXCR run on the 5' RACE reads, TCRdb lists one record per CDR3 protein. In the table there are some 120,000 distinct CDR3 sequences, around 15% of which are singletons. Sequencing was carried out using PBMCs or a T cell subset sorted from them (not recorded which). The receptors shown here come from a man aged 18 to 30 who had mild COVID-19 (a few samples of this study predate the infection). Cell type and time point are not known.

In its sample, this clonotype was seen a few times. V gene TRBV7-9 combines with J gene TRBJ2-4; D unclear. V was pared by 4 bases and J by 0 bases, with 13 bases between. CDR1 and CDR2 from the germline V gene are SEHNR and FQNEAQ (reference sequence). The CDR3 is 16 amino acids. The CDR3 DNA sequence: TGTGCCAGCAGCTGGGTCCGAGGATTAGCCAAAAACATTCAGTACTTC. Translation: CASSWVRGLAKNIQYF.

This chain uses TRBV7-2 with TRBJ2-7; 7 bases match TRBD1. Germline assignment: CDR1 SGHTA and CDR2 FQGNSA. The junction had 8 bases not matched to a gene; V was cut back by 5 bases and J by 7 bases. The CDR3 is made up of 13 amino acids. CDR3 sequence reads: CASSTDRASEQYF. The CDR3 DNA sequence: TGTGCCAGCAGCACTGACAGGGCGTCGGAGCAGTACTTC.

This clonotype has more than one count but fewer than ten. The CDR3 sequence is CASRPGTGRGPDTQYF. DNA of the CDR3: TGTGCCAGCAGACCGGGGACAGGTCGTGGTCCAGATACGCAGTATTTT. The chain has TRBV12-3 or TRBV12-4 and TRBJ2-3, with 8 bases matching TRBD1. V was clipped by 6 bases and J by 4 bases; unmatched bases: 12. CDR3 length: 16 residues.

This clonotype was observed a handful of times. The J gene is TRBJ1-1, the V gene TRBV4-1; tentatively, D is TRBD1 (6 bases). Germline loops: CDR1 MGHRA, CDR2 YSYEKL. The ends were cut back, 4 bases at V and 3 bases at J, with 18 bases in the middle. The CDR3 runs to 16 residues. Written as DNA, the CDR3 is TGCGCCAGCAGCCCATTCCCTACGGGGGCCGACACTGAAGCTTTCTTT. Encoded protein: CASSPFPTGADTEAFF.

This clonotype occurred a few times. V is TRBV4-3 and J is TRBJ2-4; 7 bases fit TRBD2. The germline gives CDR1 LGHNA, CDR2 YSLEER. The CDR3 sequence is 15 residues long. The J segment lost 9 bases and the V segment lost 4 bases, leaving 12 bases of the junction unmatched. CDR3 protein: CASSRGEDGGGIQYF. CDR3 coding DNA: TGCGCCAGCAGCCGCGGAGAGGACGGCGGGGGCATTCAGTACTTC.

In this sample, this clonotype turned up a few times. DNA of the CDR3: TGTGCCACCAGGGGAGGCTACGAGACCCAGTACTTC. Amino acids: CATRGGYETQYF. The chain links TRBV10-3 to TRBJ2-5; the D call may be TRBD1 or TRBD2 (6 bases each). Germline CDR1 reads ENHRY; CDR2 reads SYGVKD. The CDR3 contains 12 residues. The ends were cut back, 10 bases at V and 5 bases at J, with 14 bases in the middle.

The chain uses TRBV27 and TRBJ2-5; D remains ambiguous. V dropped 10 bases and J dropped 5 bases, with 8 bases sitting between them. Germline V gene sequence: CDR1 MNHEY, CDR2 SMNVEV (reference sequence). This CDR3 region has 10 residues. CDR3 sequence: CATPRETQYF. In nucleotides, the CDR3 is TGTGCCACCCCGAGGGAGACCCAGTACTTC.

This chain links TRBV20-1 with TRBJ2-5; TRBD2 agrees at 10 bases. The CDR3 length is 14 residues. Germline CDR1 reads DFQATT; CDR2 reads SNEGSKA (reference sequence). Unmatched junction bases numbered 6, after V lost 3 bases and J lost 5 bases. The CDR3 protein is CSASSAGGRETQYF. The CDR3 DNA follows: TGCAGTGCTAGCTCAGCGGGGGGGCGGGAGACCCAGTACTTC.

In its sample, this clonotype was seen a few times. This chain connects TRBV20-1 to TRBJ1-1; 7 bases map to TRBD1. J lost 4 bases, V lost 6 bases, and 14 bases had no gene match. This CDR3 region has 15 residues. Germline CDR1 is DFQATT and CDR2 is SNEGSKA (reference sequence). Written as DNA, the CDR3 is TGCAGTGCGCGCCACAGGGGACGCTCACTCACTGAAGCTTTCTTT. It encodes CSARHRGRSLTEAFF.

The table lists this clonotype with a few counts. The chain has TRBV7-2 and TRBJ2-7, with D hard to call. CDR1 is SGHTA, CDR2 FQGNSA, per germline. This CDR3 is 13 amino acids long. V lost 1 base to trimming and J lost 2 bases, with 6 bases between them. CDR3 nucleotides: TGTGCCAGCAGCTTAGTCGCAGCCTACGAGCAGTACTTC. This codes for CASSLVAAYEQYF.

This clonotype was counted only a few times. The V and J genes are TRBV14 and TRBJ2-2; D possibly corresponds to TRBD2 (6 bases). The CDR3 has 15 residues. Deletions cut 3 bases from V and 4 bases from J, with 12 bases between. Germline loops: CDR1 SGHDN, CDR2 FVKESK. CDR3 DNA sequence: TGTGCCAGCAGCCACTACCAGGGACTCACCGGGGAGCTGTTTTTT. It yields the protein CASSHYQGLTGELFF.

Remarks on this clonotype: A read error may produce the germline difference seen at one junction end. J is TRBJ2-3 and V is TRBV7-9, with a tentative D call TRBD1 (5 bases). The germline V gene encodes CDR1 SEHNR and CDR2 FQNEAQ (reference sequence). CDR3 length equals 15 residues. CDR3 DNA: TGTACCAGCAGCGAGGCCCAGACGAAGGTGGGGCCGCAGTATTTT. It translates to CTSSEAQTKVGPQYF. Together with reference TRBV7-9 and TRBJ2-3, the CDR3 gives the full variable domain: DTGVSQNPRHKITKRGQNVTFRCDPISEHNRLYWYRQTLGQGPEFLTYFQNEAQLEKSRLLSDRFSAERPKGSFSTLEIQRTEQGDSAMYLCTSSEAQTKVGPQYFGPGTRLTVL.

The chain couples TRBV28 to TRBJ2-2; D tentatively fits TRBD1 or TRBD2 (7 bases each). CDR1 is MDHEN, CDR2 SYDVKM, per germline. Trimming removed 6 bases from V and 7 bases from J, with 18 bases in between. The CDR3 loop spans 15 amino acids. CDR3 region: CASSRGGFPGGELFF. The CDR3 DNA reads TGTGCCAGCAGCAGGGGGGGGTTTCCAGGCGGGGAGCTGTTTTTT. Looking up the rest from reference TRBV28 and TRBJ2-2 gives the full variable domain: DVKVTQSSRYLVKRTGEKVFLECVQDMDHENMFWYRQDPGLGLRLIYFSYDVKMKEKGDIPEGYSVSREKKERFSLILESASTNQTSMYLCASSRGGFPGGELFFGEGSRLTVL.

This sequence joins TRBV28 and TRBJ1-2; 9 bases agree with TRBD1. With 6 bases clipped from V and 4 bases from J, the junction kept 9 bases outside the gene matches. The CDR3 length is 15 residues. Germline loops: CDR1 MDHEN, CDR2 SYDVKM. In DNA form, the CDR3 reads TGTGCCAGCAGCCCCGCGGGACAGGGAGCCTATGGCTACACCTTC. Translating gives CASSPAGQGAYGYTF.

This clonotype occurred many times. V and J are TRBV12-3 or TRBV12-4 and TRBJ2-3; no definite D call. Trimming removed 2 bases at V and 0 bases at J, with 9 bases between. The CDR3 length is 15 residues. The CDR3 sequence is CASSLSPVSTDTQYF. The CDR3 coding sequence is TGTGCCAGCAGTTTAAGTCCCGTGAGCACAGATACGCAGTATTTT.

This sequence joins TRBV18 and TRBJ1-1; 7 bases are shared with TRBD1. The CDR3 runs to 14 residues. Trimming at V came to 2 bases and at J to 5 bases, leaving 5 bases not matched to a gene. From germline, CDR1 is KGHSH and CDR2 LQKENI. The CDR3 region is CASSPGQAATEAFF. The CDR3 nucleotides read TGTGCCAGCTCACCAGGACAGGCGGCGACTGAAGCTTTCTTT.

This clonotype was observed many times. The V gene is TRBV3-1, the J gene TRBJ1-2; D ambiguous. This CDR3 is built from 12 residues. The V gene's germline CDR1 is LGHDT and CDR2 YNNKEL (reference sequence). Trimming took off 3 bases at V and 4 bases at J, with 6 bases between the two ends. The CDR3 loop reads CASSHALYGYTF. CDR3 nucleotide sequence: TGTGCCAGCAGCCACGCGCTCTATGGCTACACCTTC.

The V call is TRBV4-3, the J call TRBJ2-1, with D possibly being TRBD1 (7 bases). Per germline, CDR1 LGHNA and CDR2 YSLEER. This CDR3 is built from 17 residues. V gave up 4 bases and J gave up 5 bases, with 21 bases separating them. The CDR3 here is CASSPARGRRGHNEQFF. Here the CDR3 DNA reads TGCGCCAGCAGCCCCGCCCGGGGAAGGAGGGGGCACAATGAGCAGTTCTTC.

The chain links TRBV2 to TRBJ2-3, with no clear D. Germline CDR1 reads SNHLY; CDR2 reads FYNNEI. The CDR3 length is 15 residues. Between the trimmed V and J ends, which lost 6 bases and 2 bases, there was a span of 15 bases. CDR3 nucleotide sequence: TGTGCCAGCAGGGCGACAACGGTATCCACAGATACGCAGTATTTT. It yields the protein CASRATTVSTDTQYF.

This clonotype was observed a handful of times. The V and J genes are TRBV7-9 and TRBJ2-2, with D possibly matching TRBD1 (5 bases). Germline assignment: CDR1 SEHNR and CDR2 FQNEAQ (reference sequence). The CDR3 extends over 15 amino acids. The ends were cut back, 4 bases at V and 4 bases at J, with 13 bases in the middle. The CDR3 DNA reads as TGTGCCAGCAGCTCCCTTGACAGATCCACCGGGGAGCTGTTTTTT. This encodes CASSSLDRSTGELFF.

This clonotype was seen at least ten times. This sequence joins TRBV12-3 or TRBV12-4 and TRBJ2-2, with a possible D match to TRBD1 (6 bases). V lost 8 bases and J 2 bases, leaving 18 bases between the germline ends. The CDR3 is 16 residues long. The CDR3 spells CASGDPGHRNTGELFF. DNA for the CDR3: TGTGCCAGCGGCGATCCGGGACACAGAAACACCGGGGAGCTGTTTTTT.

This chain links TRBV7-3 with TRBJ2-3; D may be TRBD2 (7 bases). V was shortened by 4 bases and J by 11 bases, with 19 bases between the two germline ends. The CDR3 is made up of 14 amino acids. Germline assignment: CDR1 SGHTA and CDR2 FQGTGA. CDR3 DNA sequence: TGTGCCAGCAGCTCCGAGGGGGGGCACCTAGAGCAGTATTTT. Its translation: CASSSEGGHLEQYF.

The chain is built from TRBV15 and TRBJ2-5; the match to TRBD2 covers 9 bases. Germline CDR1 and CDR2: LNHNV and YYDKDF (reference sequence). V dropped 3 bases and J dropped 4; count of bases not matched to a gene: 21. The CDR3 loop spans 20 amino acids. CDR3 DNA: TGTGCCACCAGCAGGGCACACCCCGGGACTAGCCAGTGGAGGTCAGAGACCCAGTACTTC. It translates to CATSRAHPGTSQWRSETQYF.

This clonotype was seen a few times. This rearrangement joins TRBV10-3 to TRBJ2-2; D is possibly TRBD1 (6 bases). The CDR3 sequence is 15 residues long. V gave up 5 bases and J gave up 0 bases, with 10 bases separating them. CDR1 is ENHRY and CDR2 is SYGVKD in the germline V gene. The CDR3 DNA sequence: TGTGCCATCAGTACAGGGCTCACGAACACCGGGGAGCTGTTTTTT. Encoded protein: CAISTGLTNTGELFF.

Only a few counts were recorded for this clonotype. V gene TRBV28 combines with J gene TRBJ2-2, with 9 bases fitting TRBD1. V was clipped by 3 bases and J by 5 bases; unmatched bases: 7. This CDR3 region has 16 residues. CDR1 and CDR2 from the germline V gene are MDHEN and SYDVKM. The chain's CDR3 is CASSLEGQGKTGELFF. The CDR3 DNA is TGTGCCAGCAGTTTGGAAGGACAGGGGAAGACCGGGGAGCTGTTTTTT.